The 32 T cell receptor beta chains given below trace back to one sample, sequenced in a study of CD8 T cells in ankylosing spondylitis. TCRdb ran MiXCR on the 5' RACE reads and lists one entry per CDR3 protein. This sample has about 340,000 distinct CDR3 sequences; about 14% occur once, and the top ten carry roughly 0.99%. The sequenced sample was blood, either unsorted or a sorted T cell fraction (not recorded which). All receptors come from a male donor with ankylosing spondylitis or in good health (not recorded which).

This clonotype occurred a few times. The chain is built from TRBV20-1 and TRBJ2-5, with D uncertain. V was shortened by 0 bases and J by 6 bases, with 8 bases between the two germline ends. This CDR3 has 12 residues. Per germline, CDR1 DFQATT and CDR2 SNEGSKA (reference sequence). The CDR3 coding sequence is TGCAGTGCTAGAGATACCGCGAAGACCCAGTACTTC. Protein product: CSARDTAKTQYF.

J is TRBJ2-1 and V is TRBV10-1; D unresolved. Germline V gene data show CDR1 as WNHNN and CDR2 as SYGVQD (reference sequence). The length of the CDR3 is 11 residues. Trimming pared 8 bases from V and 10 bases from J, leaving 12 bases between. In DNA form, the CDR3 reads TGCGCCAGCTTAGAGACCCCGGAGCAGTTCTTC. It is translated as CASLETPEQFF.

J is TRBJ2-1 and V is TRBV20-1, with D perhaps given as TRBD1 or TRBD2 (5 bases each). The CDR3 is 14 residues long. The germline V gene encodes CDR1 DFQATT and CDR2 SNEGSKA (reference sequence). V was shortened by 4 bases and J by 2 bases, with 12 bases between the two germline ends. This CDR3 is CSAMGVGTYNEQFF. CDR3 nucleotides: TGCAGTGCTATGGGGGTGGGAACCTACAATGAGCAGTTCTTC.

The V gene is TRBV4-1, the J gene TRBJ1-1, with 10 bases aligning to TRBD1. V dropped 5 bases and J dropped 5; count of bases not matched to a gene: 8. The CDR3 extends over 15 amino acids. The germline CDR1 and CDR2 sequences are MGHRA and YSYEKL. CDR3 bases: TGCGCCAGCAGCAGGACAGGGGGGGTCGGGACTGAAGCTTTCTTT. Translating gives CASSRTGGVGTEAFF.

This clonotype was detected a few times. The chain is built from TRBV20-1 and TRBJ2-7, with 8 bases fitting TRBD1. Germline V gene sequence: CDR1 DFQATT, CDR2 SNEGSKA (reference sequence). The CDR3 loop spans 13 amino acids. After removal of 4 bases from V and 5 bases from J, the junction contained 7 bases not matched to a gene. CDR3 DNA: TGCAGTGCTACCAAGGACAGGGCAAACGAGCAGTACTTC. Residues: CSATKDRANEQYF.

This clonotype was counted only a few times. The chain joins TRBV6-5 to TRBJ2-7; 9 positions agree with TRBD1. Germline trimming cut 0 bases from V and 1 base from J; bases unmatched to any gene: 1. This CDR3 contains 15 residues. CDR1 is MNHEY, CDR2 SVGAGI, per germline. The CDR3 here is CASSYSGTGSYEQYF. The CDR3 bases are TGTGCCAGCAGTTACTCTGGGACAGGGTCCTACGAGCAGTACTTC.

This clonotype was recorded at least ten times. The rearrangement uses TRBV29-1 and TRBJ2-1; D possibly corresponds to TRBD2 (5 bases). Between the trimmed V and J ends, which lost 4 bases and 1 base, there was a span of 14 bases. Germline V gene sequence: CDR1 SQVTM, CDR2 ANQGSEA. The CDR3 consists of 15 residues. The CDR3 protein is CSVVPEGISYNEQFF. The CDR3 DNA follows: TGCAGCGTTGTCCCAGAGGGAATTTCCTACAATGAGCAGTTCTTC.

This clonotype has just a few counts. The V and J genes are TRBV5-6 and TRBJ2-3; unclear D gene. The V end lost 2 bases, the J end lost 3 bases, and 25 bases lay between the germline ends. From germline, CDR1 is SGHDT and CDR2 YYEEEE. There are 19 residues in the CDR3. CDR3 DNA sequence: TGTGCCAGCAGCTTCTTCATCTCAGTGGTCCCCTCTGCGACAGATACGCAGTATTTT. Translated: CASSFFISVVPSATDTQYF.

This chain's CDR3 is CSAGRGSNYYEQYF. The CDR3 DNA is TGCAGTGCTGGGAGGGGATCCAATTACTACGAGCAGTACTTC. The chain is built from TRBV20-1 and TRBJ2-7, with 7 bases aligning to TRBD2. With 5 bases clipped from V and 3 bases from J, the junction kept 10 bases outside the gene matches. The CDR3 runs 14 residues. Germline values: CDR1 DFQATT, CDR2 SNEGSKA (reference sequence).

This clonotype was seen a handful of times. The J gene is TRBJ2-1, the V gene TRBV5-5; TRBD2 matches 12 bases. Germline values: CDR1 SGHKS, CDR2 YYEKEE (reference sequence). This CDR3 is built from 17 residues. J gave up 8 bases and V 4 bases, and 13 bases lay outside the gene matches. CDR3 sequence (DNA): TGTGCCAGCAGCCCCCGACTAGCGGGGGAATCTATCGATGAGCAGTTCTTC. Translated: CASSPRLAGESIDEQFF.

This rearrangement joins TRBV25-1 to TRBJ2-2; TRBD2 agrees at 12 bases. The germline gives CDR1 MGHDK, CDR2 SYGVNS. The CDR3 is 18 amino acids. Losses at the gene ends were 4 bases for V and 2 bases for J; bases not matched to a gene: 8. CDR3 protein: CASSGGPLAGGNTGELFF. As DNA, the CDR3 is TGTGCCAGCAGTGGGGGACCACTAGCGGGAGGAAACACCGGGGAGCTGTTTTTT. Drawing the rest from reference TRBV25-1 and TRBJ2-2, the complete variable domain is EADIYQTPRYLVIGTGKKITLECSQTMGHDKMYWYQQDPGMELHLIHYSYGVNSTEKGDLSSESTVSRIRTEHFPLTLESARPSHTSQYLCASSGGPLAGGNTGELFFGEGSRLTVL.

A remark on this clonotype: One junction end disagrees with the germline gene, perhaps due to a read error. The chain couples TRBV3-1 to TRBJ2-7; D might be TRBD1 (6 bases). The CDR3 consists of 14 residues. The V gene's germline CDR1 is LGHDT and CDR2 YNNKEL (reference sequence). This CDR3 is CASSRSSDSSAQRF. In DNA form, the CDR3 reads TGTGCCAGCAGCCGATCCTCGGACAGTTCTGCCCAGCGGTTC.

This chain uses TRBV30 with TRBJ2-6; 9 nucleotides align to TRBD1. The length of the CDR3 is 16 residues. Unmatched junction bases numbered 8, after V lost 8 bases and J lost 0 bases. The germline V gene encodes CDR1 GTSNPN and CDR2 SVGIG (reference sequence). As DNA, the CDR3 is TGTGCCACCGACAGGGGGATGCCCTCTGGGGCCAACGTCCTGACTTTC. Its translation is CATDRGMPSGANVLTF.

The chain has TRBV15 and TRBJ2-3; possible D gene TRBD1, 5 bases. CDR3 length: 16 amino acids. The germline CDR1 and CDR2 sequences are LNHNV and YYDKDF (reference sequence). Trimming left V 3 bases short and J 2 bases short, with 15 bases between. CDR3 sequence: CATSRGFTGITDTQYF. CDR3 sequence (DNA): TGTGCCACCAGCAGGGGCTTTACAGGAATCACAGATACGCAGTATTTT.

The CDR3 DNA sequence: TGTGCCAGTAGTATAAACAGAGGGACAGATACGCAGTATTTT. Protein: CASSINRGTDTQYF. The chain employs TRBV19 and TRBJ2-3; D might be TRBD2 (5 bases). Trimming removed 2 bases at V and 3 bases at J, with 9 bases between. CDR3 size: 14 residues. Germline CDR1 LNHDA, CDR2 SQIVND (reference sequence). The full variable domain, rest sourced from reference TRBV19 and TRBJ2-3, is DGGITQSPKYLFRKEGQNVTLSCEQNLNHDAMYWYRQDPGQGLRLIYYSQIVNDFQKGDIAEGYSVSREKKESFPLTVTSAQKNPTAFYLCASSINRGTDTQYFGPGTRLTVL.

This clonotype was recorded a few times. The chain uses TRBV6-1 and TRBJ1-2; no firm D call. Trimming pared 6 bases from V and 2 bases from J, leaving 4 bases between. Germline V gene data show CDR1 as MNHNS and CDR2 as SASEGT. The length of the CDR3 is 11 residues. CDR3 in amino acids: CASRRNYGYTF. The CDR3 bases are TGTGCCAGCAGACGGAACTATGGCTACACCTTC.

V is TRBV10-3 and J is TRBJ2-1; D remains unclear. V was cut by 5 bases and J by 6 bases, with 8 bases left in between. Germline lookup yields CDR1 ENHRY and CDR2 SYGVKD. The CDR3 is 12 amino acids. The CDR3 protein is CAISLSANEQFF. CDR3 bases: TGTGCCATCAGTTTAAGCGCCAATGAGCAGTTCTTC.

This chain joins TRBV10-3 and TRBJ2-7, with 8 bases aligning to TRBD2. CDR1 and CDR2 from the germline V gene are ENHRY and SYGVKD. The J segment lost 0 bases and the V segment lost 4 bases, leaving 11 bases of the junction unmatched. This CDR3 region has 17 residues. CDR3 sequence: CAISGRGGGRSSYEQYF. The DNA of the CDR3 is TGTGCCATCAGTGGCAGAGGAGGCGGGAGGTCCTCCTACGAGCAGTACTTC.

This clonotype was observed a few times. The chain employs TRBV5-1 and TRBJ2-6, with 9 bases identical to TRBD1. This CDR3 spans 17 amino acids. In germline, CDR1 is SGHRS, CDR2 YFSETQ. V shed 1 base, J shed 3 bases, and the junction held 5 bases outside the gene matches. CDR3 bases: TGCGCCAGCAGCTTGACAGGGGGCGCGGTTGGGGCCAACGTCCTGACTTTC. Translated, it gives CASSLTGGAVGANVLTF.

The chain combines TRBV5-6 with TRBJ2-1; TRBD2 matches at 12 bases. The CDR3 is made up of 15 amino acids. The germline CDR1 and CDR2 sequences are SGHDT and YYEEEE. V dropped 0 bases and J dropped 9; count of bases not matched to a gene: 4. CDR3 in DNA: TGTGCCAGCAGCTTGGTACTAGCGGGAGGAGGTGAGCAGTTCTTC. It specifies CASSLVLAGGGEQFF.

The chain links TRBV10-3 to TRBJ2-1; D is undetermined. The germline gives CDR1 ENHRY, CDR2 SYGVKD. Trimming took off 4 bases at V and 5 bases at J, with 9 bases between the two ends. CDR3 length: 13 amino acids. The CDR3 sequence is CAISATTNNEQFF. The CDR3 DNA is TGTGCCATCAGTGCTACTACCAACAATGAGCAGTTCTTC.

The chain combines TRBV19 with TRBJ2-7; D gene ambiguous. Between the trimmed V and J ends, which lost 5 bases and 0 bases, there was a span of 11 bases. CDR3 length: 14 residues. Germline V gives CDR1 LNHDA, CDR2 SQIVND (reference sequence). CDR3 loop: CASSAPGHSYEQYF. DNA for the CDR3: TGTGCCAGTAGTGCCCCGGGCCACTCCTACGAGCAGTACTTC.

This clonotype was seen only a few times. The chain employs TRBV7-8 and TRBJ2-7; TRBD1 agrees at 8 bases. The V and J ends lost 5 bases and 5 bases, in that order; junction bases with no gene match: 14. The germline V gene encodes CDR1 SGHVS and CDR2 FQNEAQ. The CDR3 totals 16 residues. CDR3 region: CASSLTGGLPSNEQYF. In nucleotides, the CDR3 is TGTGCCAGCAGCCTAACAGGGGGACTTCCCTCGAACGAGCAGTACTTC. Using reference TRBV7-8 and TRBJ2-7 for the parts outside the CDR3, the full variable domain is GAGVSQSPRYKVAKRGQDVALRCDPISGHVSLFWYQQALGQGPEFLTYFQNEAQLDKSGLPSDRFFAERPEGSVSTLKIQRTQQEDSAVYLCASSLTGGLPSNEQYFGPGTRLTVT.

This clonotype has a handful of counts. The CDR3 nucleotides read TGTGCCAGCAGTTTGTCGGCGGGAGCGTGGTACTCCTACGAGCAGTACTTC. Its protein is CASSLSAGAWYSYEQYF. The rearrangement uses TRBV12-3 or TRBV12-4 and TRBJ2-7; TRBD2 matches at 7 bases. This CDR3 spans 17 amino acids. V dropped 3 bases and J dropped 0; count of bases not matched to a gene: 11.

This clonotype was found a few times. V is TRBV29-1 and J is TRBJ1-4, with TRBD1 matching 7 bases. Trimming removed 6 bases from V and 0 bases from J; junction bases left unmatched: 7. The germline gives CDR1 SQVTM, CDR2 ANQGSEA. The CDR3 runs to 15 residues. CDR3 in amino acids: CSVTGTVATNEKLFF. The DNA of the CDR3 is TGCAGCGTGACCGGGACAGTTGCAACTAATGAAAAACTGTTTTTT.

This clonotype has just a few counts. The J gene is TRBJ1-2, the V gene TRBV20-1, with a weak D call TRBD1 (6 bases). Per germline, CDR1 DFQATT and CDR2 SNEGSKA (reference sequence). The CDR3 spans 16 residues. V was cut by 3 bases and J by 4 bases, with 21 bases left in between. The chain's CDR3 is CSARRAITGGSYGYTF. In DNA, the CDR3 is TGCAGTGCTAGGCGCGCGATTACGGGGGGCAGCTATGGCTACACCTTC.

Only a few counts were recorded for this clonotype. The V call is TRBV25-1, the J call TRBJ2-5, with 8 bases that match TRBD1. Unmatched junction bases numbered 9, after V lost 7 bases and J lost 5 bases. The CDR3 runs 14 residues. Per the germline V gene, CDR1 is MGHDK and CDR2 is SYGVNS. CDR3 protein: CASTDDRGGETQYF. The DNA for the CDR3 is TGTGCCAGCACCGATGACAGGGGAGGCGAGACCCAGTACTTC. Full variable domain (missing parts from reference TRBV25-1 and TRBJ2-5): EADIYQTPRYLVIGTGKKITLECSQTMGHDKMYWYQQDPGMELHLIHYSYGVNSTEKGDLSSESTVSRIRTEHFPLTLESARPSHTSQYLCASTDDRGGETQYFGPGTRLLVL.

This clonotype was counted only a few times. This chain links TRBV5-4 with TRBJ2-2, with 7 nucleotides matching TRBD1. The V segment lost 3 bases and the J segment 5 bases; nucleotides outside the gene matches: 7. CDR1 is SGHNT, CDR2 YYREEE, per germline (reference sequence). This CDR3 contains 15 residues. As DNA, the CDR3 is TGTGCCAGCAGCTCGGGACAGTTGGGGACCGGGGAGCTGTTTTTT. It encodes CASSSGQLGTGELFF.

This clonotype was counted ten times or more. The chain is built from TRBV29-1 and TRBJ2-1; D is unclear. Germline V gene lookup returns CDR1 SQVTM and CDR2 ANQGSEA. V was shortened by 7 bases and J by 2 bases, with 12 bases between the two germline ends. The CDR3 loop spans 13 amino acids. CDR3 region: CSALRDAYNEQFF. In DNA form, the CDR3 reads TGCAGCGCCCTTAGAGACGCCTACAATGAGCAGTTCTTC.

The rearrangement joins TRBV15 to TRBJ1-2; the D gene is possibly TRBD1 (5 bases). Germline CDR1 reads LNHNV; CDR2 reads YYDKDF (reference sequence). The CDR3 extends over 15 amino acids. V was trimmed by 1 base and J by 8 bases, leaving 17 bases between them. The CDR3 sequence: CATSRGQGTADGYTF. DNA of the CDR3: TGTGCCACCAGCAGAGGCCAAGGGACGGCGGACGGCTACACCTTC.

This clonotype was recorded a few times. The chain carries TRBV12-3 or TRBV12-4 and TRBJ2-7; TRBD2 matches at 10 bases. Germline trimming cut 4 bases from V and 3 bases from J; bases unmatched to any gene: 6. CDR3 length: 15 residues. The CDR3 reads CASSSWTSGRYEQYF. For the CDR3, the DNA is TGTGCCAGCAGTTCCTGGACTAGCGGACGCTACGAGCAGTACTTC.

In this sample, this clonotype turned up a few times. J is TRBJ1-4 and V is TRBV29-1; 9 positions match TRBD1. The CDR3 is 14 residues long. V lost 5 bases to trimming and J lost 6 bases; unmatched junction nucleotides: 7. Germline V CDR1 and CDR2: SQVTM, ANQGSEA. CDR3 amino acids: CSVPTGDRDEKLFF. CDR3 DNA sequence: TGCAGCGTTCCCACCGGGGACAGGGATGAAAAACTGTTTTTT.